This T cell receptor (beta chain) derives from a study of CD8 T cells in Susac syndrome. Overall study results and limits: That the number of individuals in its TCR sequencing and HLA analysis was relatively small was acknowledged by the study.

RNA was extracted with the RNeasy kit, and a quantity of roughly 0.5 to 1 ug was reverse transcribed using random hexamers. Multiplex immunoSEQ PCR targeted 54 Vbeta and 13 Jbeta TCR beta segments. Each CDR3 protein is one row after TCRdb ran MiXCR on the immunoSEQ multiplex PCR reads. The sample records 150,000 or so distinct CDR3 sequences, approximately 94% being singletons. CD8+ and CD4+ blood T cells underwent TCR beta sequencing. Treatment-naive patients with stable or active relapsing-remitting disease served as multiple sclerosis controls. As to this clonotype: Its target is not known.

Material: CD4+ T cells from PBMCs. The clonotype was recovered from a human donor with multiple sclerosis.

The CDR3 loop reads CASNPLAERLNTEAFF. The CDR3 DNA follows: TGTGCCAGTAATCCCTTGGCAGAAAGACTGAACACTGAAGCTTTCTTT. The gene calls are TRBV19 and TRBJ1-1; D gene unclear. Germline CDR1 LNHDA, CDR2 SQIVND (reference sequence). The CDR3 is 16 amino acids. Between the trimmed V and J ends, which lost 7 bases and 0 bases, there was a span of 18 bases.